This paragraph covers one TCR beta chain sequence. Other DNA sequences in the same sample also yield this CDR3. The entry originates in a study of shared T cell receptors in the human thymus. The CDR3 extends over 13 amino acids. Trimming removed 4 bases at V and 6 bases at J, with 13 bases between. Germline V gene lookup returns CDR1 SGHRS and CDR2 YFSETQ. Measured with immunoSEQ multiplex PCR; TCRdb has only the in-frame clones, and not every one. The sample has hundreds of thousands of clones; about 89% are singletons. These records were also assigned to another study, of human thymus T cells. This second study notes: Donation was from healthy Finnish infants who were having corrective surgery that addressed congenital heart defects. Obtained as resections during corrective heart surgery, the thymus tissue was then studied. Use of V and J genes seemed skewed within the thymic and blood repertoires. Related research has reported that thymic repertoires overlap highly among unrelated individuals.

This sequence was found in a boy under two years old with a congenital heart defect. The specimen sequenced was thymocytes. The rearrangement links TRBV5-1 to TRBJ1-2; D gene unclear. CDR3 amino acids: CASSHGQRDGYTF. Written as DNA, the CDR3 is TGCGCCAGCAGCCATGGTCAGCGCGATGGCTACACCTTC.